These T cell receptor beta chains were read from a single sample in a study of blood T cell repertoires in COVID-19. Assay used: immunoSEQ multiplex PCR; TCRdb lists only in-frame clones, some missing. The table lists about 100,000 clones, around 84% of them singletons. What was sequenced was peripheral blood. The receptors were sampled from a human donor in a cohort sampled during active COVID-19. Both conserved end residues are part of each CDR3. D genes are given only for firm matches. Size values are once, few and many counts, or a class for expanded clones, and some rows have none.

j_call v_call d_call clone_size cdr3_nt cdr3_aa
TRBJ2-5 TRBV11-3 . . TGTGCCAGCAGCAGTGGCGGGGCACAAGAGACCCAGTACTTC CASSSGGAQETQYF
TRBJ2-2 TRBV25-1 . . TGTGCCAGCAACCAAATGCGGAACACCGGGGAGCTGTTTTTT CASNQMRNTGELFF
TRBJ1-2 TRBV27 TRBD1 . TGTGCCAGCAGGGGAGACAGGGCTACAGATGGCTACACCTTC CASRGDRATDGYTF
TRBJ1-5 TRBV6-2/TRBV6-3 . . TGTGCCAGCAGCCGACAGGTTAGCAATCAGCCCCAGCATTTT CASSRQVSNQPQHF
TRBJ2-2 TRBV2 . . TGTGCCAGCAGTGAACAGGCTAACACCGGGGAGCTGTTTTTT CASSEQANTGELFF
TRBJ1-5 TRBV7-2 TRBD1 . TGTGCCAGCAGCCCAACGGGACAGGGTAACCAGCCCCAGCATTTT CASSPTGQGNQPQHF
TRBJ2-3 TRBV7-3 . . TGTGCCAGCAGCTTGCGGTCATCTAGCACAGATACGCAGTATTTT CASSLRSSSTDTQYF
TRBJ2-1 TRBV4-2 TRBD1 . TGTGCCAGCAGCCCCACCGGGACAGGGGGCGTCGATGAGCAGTTCTTC CASSPTGTGGVDEQFF
TRBJ2-6 TRBV11-3 . . TGTGCCAGCAGCTCAGGGGTCAGTGGGGCCAACGTCCTGACTTTC CASSSGVSGANVLTF
TRBJ1-1 TRBV6-5 . . TGTGCCAGCAGTTACTCGGAGGGAATCGTCTTCTTT CASSYSEGIVFF
TRBJ2-1 TRBV7-2 TRBD1 . TGTGCCAGCAGCGAGACAGGGGGGGGCTACAATGAGCAGTTCTTC CASSETGGGYNEQFF
TRBJ2-1 TRBV6-4 TRBD1 once TGTGCCAGCACTACCCTCCACCACAGGGGGGACAATGAGCAGTTCTTC CASTTLHHRGDNEQFF
TRBJ2-5 TRBV28 TRBD2 . TGTGCCAGCAGTTCCACTGGGTATAGGACTAGCGGGGGGGCGGGAGAGACCCAGTACTTC CASSSTGYRTSGGAGETQYF
TRBJ2-7 TRBV28 . . TGTGCCAGCAGCATGTCCACCGCTACGAGGCAGTACTTC CASSMSTATRQYF
TRBJ1-4 TRBV7-9 . . TGTGCCAGCAGCCAGGGGTCAGGGAATGAAAAACTGTTTTTT CASSQGSGNEKLFF
TRBJ2-7 TRBV4-1 . . TGCGCCAGCAGCCAGTCAGGGTCCTACGAGCAGTACTTC CASSQSGSYEQYF
TRBJ1-1 TRBV5-1 . . TGCGCCAGCAGCTTGGGCCAGGGGTACACTGAAGCTTTCTTT CASSLGQGYTEAFF
TRBJ2-1 TRBV10-2 TRBD2 once TGCGCCAGCAGCCCAATAGCGGGAGGGCCGTACAATGAGCAGTTCTTC CASSPIAGGPYNEQFF
TRBJ2-4 TRBV2 . . TGTGCCAGCGAAACCCAGGCAACTCAGTACTTC CASETQATQYF
TRBJ1-6 TRBV5-1 . . TGCGCCAGCAGCTTGGACAGGGAGAAGGGAGCCCTCCACTTT CASSLDREKGALHF
TRBJ2-7 TRBV6-1 . . TGTGCCAGCAGTGAAGGGAGGGTAGGGCAGTACTTC CASSEGRVGQYF
TRBJ1-2 TRBV30 . . TGTGCCTGGGGGAGACAGGAGATCTATGGCTACACCTTC CAWGRQEIYGYTF